The 24 T cell receptor beta chains below were found in one sample sequenced in a study of T cells after yellow fever vaccination. TCRdb redid the calling of the 5' RACE reads with MiXCR, one entry per CDR3 protein. The data hold 180,000 or so distinct CDR3 sequences, with approximately 11% observed a single time. This sample comprised CD8+ T cells sorted from PBMCs, obtained 15 days after the yellow fever booster vaccination. The receptor source for this set is a man younger than 30 who received the YFV17D yellow fever vaccine.

This sequence joins TRBV7-9 and TRBJ2-1; 9 nucleotides line up with TRBD2. The germline gives CDR1 SEHNR, CDR2 FQNEAQ (reference sequence). There are 16 residues in the CDR3. The trim removed 1 base at V and 2 bases at J, leaving 3 bases unmatched. CDR3 sequence reads: CASSLGSGGTYNEQFF. The CDR3 DNA follows: TGTGCCAGCAGCTTAGGAAGCGGGGGGACCTACAATGAGCAGTTCTTC.

This rearrangement joins TRBV27 to TRBJ1-5; D not resolved. Per germline, CDR1 MNHEY and CDR2 SMNVEV (reference sequence). The CDR3 has 15 amino acids. Trimming left V 2 bases short and J 5 bases short, with 13 bases between. The CDR3 protein is CASSLTFRAYQPQHF. CDR3 DNA sequence: TGTGCCAGCAGTTTAACGTTTCGGGCTTATCAGCCCCAGCATTTT.

V is TRBV6-5 and J is TRBJ2-6, with 8 bases identical to TRBD1. Germline CDR1 reads MNHEY; CDR2 reads SVGAGI. The CDR3 loop spans 18 amino acids. V trimming: 7 bases; J trimming: 0 bases; junction bases outside the gene matches: 11. The CDR3 protein is CASTPTGGPHSGANVLTF. The CDR3 DNA is TGTGCCAGCACTCCAACAGGGGGACCGCACTCTGGGGCCAACGTCCTGACTTTC.

The sample holds a few counts of this clonotype. The V and J genes are TRBV7-9 and TRBJ1-2; TRBD1 might be the D (5 bases). CDR1 is SEHNR, CDR2 FQNEAQ, per germline (reference sequence). V lost 3 bases to trimming and J lost 4 bases, with 12 bases between them. The CDR3 spans 14 residues. The CDR3 DNA is TGTGCCAGCAGCTTTTCAGGGTCTAGCTATGGCTACACCTTC. Translating it yields CASSFSGSSYGYTF.

The V and J genes are TRBV4-1 and TRBJ1-6; the D is unclear. The CDR3 is 15 residues long. The germline V gene has CDR1 MGHRA and CDR2 YSYEKL. Trimming cost V 2 bases and J 6 bases, with 11 bases left between them. Written as DNA, the CDR3 is TGCGCCAGCAGCCAAAGCCCCCCGCTTAATTCACCCCTCCACTTT. Translating gives CASSQSPPLNSPLHF.

The CDR3: CSASGDRGYEQYF. CDR3 DNA: TGCAGTGCTAGTGGGGACAGGGGGTACGAGCAGTACTTC. This sequence joins TRBV20-1 and TRBJ2-7, with TRBD1 matching over 11 bases. Germline values: CDR1 DFQATT, CDR2 SNEGSKA (reference sequence). The CDR3 is 13 amino acids. With V trimmed by 3 bases and J by 4 bases, 2 bases remained unmatched.

The V gene is TRBV4-1, the J gene TRBJ1-1; unclear D gene. The CDR3 has 15 residues. The V and J ends lost 2 bases and 1 base respectively, with 11 bases between them. Germline values: CDR1 MGHRA, CDR2 YSYEKL. The CDR3 region has the DNA TGCGCCAGCAGCCAAAGATGGACGGGGAACACTGAAGCTTTCTTT. It codes for CASSQRWTGNTEAFF.

This clonotype was counted many times. The chain couples TRBV23-1 to TRBJ2-7; D not certain. TRBV23-1 is given ORF status, its function remaining uncertain. CDR3 length: 11 residues. V was shortened by 7 bases and J by 3 bases, with 7 bases between the two germline ends. CDR3 sequence reads: CASIPVYEQYV. CDR3 nucleotides: TGCGCCAGCATTCCGGTCTACGAGCAGTACGTC.

This clonotype was observed a handful of times. The chain recombines TRBV7-6 with TRBJ2-1, with 8 bases fitting TRBD1. Unmatched junction bases numbered 4, after V lost 5 bases and J lost 7 bases. The CDR3 consists of 13 residues. The V gene's germline CDR1 is SGHVS and CDR2 FNYEAQ. The DNA for the CDR3 is TGTGCCAGCAGCCCGGACAGGGAAAATGAGCAGTTCTTC. This gives the protein CASSPDRENEQFF.

This clonotype was seen ten or more times. This rearrangement joins TRBV27 to TRBJ2-3; no clear D. The CDR3 totals 9 residues. V was clipped by 8 bases and J by 9 bases, with 6 bases between them. Looked up from germline, CDR1 is MNHEY and CDR2 is SMNVEV (reference sequence). CDR3 sequence (DNA): TGTGCCAGCGACGGGACGCAGTATTTT. This sequence encodes CASDGTQYF.

The V gene is TRBV12-3 or TRBV12-4, the J gene TRBJ1-2; D not certain. The V and J ends lost 9 bases and 7 bases respectively, with 21 bases between them. The CDR3 has 14 residues. CDR3 DNA: TGTGCCAGTACCGCCGTCAATACTGGGGTTGGCTACACCTTC. Encoded protein: CASTAVNTGVGYTF.

This clonotype was picked up a small number of times. CDR3 nucleotides: TGCGCCAGCAGCCACCGAAGGGGGAACACCGGGGAGCTGTTTTTT. It translates to CASSHRRGNTGELFF. The chain uses TRBV5-1 and TRBJ2-2; a possible D gene is TRBD1 (5 bases). CDR1 and CDR2 from the germline V gene are SGHRS and YFSETQ. The CDR3 runs 15 residues. Deletions cut 4 bases from V and 1 base from J, with 11 bases between.

This chain connects TRBV7-6 to TRBJ2-7; tentatively, D is TRBD1 (5 bases). Germline V CDR1 and CDR2: SGHVS, FNYEAQ. CDR3 length equals 14 residues. The germline V and J ends were trimmed by 3 bases and 2 bases, with 11 bases remaining between them. This chain's CDR3 is CASSFRQYPYEQYF. CDR3 coding DNA: TGTGCCAGCAGCTTCAGACAGTACCCCTACGAGCAGTACTTC.

Ten or more counts support this clonotype. The chain has TRBV5-6 and TRBJ2-5; tentatively, D is TRBD2 (6 bases). Looked up from germline, CDR1 is SGHDT and CDR2 is YYEEEE. V lost 2 bases and J 5 bases, leaving 19 bases between the germline ends. CDR3 length equals 16 residues. CDR3 sequence (DNA): TGTGCCAGCAGCTTCGCAGTAACCGCGGGGCACGAGACCCAGTACTTC. Translating it yields CASSFAVTAGHETQYF. The variable domain in full, with the rest retrieved from reference TRBV5-6 and TRBJ2-5, is DAGVTQSPTHLIKTRGQQVTLRCSPKSGHDTVSWYQQALGQGPQFIFQYYEEEERQRGNFPDRFSGHQFPNYSSELNVNALLLGDSALYLCASSFAVTAGHETQYFGPGTRLLVL.

This clonotype appeared a few times. V usage is TRBV27 and J usage is TRBJ2-7, with 7 nucleotides matching TRBD1. The CDR3 extends over 16 amino acids. V was clipped by 0 bases and J by 2 bases; unmatched bases: 7. The germline V gene encodes CDR1 MNHEY and CDR2 SMNVEV (reference sequence). The CDR3 protein is CASSLSARTGAYEQYV. The CDR3, as DNA: TGTGCCAGCAGTTTATCGGCGCGGACAGGTGCCTACGAGCAGTACGTC.

This clonotype was picked up a small number of times. The chain links TRBV6-5 to TRBJ1-2; unclear D gene. The CDR3 runs 14 residues. The germline V gene encodes CDR1 MNHEY and CDR2 SVGAGI. V was cut by 10 bases and J by 2 bases, with 17 bases left in between. CDR3 residues: CATRGNGLNYGYTF. DNA for the CDR3: TGTGCCACCCGTGGGAATGGTTTAAACTATGGCTACACCTTC.

This clonotype showed up just a few times. J is TRBJ2-1 and V is TRBV11-1; tentatively, D is TRBD2 (6 bases). The CDR3 runs 15 residues. Germline CDR1 SGHAT, CDR2 FQDESV (reference sequence). V was cut by 5 bases and J by 8 bases, with 19 bases left in between. The CDR3 DNA sequence: TGTGCCAGCAGCGCAGAGGGGTGGAGGGGCTATGAGCAGTTCTTC. Translation gives CASSAEGWRGYEQFF.

The chain carries TRBV15 and TRBJ2-1; D is uncertain. V gave up 3 bases and J gave up 5 bases, with 8 bases separating them. The CDR3 loop spans 13 amino acids. Germline CDR1 and CDR2: LNHNV and YYDKDF (reference sequence). The CDR3 nucleotides are TGTGCCACCAGCAGTCCTCCACACAATGAGCAGTTCTTC. Amino acids: CATSSPPHNEQFF.

The chain links TRBV29-1 to TRBJ2-7, with 8 bases matching TRBD1. J gave up 2 bases and V 4 bases, and 7 bases lay outside the gene matches. Germline CDR1 is SQVTM and CDR2 is ANQGSEA. The CDR3 runs 14 residues. CDR3 sequence reads: CSVGRQGLAYEQYF. DNA of the CDR3: TGCAGCGTTGGGCGACAGGGGTTAGCCTACGAGCAGTACTTC.

This clonotype was detected a few times. The chain employs TRBV4-1 and TRBJ1-6; no definite D call. Trimming left V 5 bases short and J 10 bases short, with 12 bases between. The CDR3 covers 13 residues. The germline V gene encodes CDR1 MGHRA and CDR2 YSYEKL. DNA of the CDR3: TGCGCCAGCAGCTCGAACAGCCAATCACCCCTCCACTTT. This codes for CASSSNSQSPLHF.

This clonotype has at least ten counts. This chain uses TRBV29-1 with TRBJ2-3; weak D call: TRBD2 (5 bases). Looked up from germline, CDR1 is SQVTM and CDR2 is ANQGSEA. V was clipped by 6 bases and J by 2 bases, with 21 bases between them. This CDR3 comprises 16 residues. CDR3 coding DNA: TGCAGCGTCCCCGGATTTCCAGCGGAACTCACAGATACGCAGTATTTT. This codes for CSVPGFPAELTDTQYF.

This clonotype was recorded a few times. The chain couples TRBV9 to TRBJ2-3; weak D call: TRBD2 (6 bases). Germline V gene lookup returns CDR1 SGDLS and CDR2 YYNGEE. Trimming took 3 bases from V and 1 from J, leaving 12 bases between them. This CDR3 spans 15 amino acids. In DNA, the CDR3 is TGTGCCAGCAGCGAGGACGGGGAGGGCACAGATACGCAGTATTTT. Its protein is CASSEDGEGTDTQYF.

The V call is TRBV7-6, the J call TRBJ2-1; a possible D gene is TRBD2 (6 bases). Trimming took 5 bases from V and 5 from J, leaving 19 bases between them. Germline V gives CDR1 SGHVS, CDR2 FNYEAQ. The CDR3 spans 16 residues. This CDR3 reads CASSPTSGGSDNEQFF. CDR3 bases: TGTGCCAGCAGCCCAACCTCCGGGGGATCGGACAATGAGCAGTTCTTC.

The rearrangement joins TRBV4-1 to TRBJ1-1; TRBD1 matches 8 bases. V lost 4 bases to trimming and J lost 5 bases; unmatched junction nucleotides: 12. The length of the CDR3 is 16 residues. Germline values: CDR1 MGHRA, CDR2 YSYEKL. CDR3 in amino acids: CASSLHWDRKKTEAFF. The CDR3 nucleotides are TGCGCCAGCAGCCTCCACTGGGACAGGAAAAAAACTGAAGCTTTCTTT.